This TCR beta chain is drawn from a study of CD8 T cells in ankylosing spondylitis. Findings of the study overall: As for the disease-linked clones, they showed a CD8+ phenotype and occurred at relatively low frequencies in peripheral blood. Reactive arthritis synovial fluid and blood were previously reported to contain some motif variants. Blood from ankylosing spondylitis patients appeared to carry a characteristic eight-variant TCR beta motif. Significant enrichment of disease-linked clones was reported in matched ankylosing spondylitis synovial fluid.

Using quantitative 5'-RACE with molecular barcodes, the authors made TCR beta libraries. TCRdb independently ran MiXCR on the 5' RACE reads; one entry per CDR3 protein. The sample lists more than 600,000 distinct CDR3 sequences, 15% to 20% seen once, with over 15% in the top ten. J gave up 0 bases and V 3 bases, and 4 bases lay outside the gene matches. The germline gives CDR1 SNHLY, CDR2 FYNNEI. This CDR3 has 16 amino acids. This clonotype was detected a few times. Its specificity is unknown. J is TRBJ2-3 and V is TRBV2, with 9 nucleotides matching TRBD2. The sequence was obtained from a male donor with ankylosing spondylitis. Sequencing was performed on blood, either unsorted or a sorted T cell fraction (not recorded which). Here the CDR3 reads CASSELLAGSTDTQYF. The CDR3 nucleotides read TGTGCCAGCAGTGAGCTGCTAGCGGGAAGCACAGATACGCAGTATTTT.